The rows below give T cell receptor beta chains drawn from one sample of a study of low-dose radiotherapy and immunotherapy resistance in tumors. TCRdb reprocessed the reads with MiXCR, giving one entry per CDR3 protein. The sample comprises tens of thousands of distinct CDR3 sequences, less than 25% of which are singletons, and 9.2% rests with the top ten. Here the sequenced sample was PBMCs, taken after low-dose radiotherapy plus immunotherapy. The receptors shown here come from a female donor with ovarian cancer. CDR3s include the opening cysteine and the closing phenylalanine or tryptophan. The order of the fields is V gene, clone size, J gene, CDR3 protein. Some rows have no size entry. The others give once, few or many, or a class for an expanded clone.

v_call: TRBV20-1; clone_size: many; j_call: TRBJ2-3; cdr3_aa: CSARVPRQGFTDTQYF
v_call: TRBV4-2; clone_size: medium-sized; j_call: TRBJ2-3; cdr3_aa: CASSQGGGLGTDTQYF
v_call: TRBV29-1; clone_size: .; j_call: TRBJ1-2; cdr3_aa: CSVDPGRNYGYTF
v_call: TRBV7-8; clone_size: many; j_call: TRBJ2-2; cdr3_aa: CASSPLLGGTNTGELFF
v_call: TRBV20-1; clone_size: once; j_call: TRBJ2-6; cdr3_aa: CSASMGHKSLCSGANVLTF
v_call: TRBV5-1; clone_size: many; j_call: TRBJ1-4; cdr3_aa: CASSLEGTGGVSGKLFF
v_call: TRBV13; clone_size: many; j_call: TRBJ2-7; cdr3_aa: CASGGDSYPYEQYF
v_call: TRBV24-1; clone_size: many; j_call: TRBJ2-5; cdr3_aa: CATSVAGTGDETQYF
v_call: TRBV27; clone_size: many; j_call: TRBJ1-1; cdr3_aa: CASSLGTVNTEAFF
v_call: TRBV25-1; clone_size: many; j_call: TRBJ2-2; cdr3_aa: CASSDGTGSFTGELFF
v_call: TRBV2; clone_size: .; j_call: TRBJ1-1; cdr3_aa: CASSEGRYRVQTEAFF
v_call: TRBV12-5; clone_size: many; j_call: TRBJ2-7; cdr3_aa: CASGFRQATESYEQYF
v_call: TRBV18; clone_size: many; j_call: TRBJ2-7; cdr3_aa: CASSPGLDSYEQYF
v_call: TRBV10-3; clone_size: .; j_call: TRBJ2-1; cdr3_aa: CAIRPDPPSSYNEQFF
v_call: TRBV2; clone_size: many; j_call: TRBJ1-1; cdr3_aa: CASPKPKGLYTEAFF
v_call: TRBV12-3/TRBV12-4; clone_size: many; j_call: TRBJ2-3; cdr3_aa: CASSPDRVQLDTQYF
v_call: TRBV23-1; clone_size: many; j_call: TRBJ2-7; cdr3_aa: CASSSTKTSGLYEQYF
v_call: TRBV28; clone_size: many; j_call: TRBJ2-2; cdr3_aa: CASRAGVNTGELFF
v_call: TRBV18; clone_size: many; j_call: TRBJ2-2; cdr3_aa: CASSPRTGNTGELFF
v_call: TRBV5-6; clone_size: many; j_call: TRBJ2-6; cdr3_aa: CASSLGQFSGANVLTF
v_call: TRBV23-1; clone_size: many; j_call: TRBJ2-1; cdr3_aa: CASRAASGEGNNEQFF
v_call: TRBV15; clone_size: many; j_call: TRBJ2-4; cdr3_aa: CATNPMGVNIQYF
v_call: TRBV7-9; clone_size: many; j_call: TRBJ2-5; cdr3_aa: CASSLERGGPETQYF
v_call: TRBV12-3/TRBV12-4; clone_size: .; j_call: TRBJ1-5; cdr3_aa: CASSTTGGIPPQHF
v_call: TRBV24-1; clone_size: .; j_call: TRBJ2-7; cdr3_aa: CATSAPGGRAYEQYF
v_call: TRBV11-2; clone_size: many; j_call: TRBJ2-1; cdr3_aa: CASSMGLEGVAFF
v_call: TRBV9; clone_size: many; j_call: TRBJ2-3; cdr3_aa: CASSVTRLSTDTQYF